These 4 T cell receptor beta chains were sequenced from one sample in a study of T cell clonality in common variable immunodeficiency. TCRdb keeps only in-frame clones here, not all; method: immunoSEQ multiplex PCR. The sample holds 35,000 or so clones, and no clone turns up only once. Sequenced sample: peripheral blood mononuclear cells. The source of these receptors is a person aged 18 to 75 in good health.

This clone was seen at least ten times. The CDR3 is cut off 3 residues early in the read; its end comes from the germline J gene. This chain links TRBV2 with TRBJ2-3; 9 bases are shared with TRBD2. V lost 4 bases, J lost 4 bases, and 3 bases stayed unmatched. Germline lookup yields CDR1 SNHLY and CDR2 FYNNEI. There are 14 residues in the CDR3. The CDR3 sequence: CASSGLAVADTQYF. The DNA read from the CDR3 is TGTGCCAGCAGTGGACTAGCGGTGGCAGATACG. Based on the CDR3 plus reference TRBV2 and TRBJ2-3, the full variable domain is EPEVTQTPSHQVTQMGQEVILRCVPISNHLYFYWYRQILGQKVEFLVSFYNNEISEKSEIFDDQFSVERPDGSNFTLKIRSTKLEDSAMYFCASSGLAVADTQYFGPGTRLTVL.

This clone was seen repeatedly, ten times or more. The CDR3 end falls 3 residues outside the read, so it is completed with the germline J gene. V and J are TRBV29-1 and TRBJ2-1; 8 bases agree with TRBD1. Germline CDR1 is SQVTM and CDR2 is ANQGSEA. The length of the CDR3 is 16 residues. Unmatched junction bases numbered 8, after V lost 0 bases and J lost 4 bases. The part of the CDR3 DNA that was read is TGCAGCGTTGAAGATGCAGACAGGGGTTCATACAATGAG. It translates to CSVEDADRGSYNE. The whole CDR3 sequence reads CSVEDADRGSYNEQFF.

The part of the CDR3 DNA that was read is TGTGCCAGCAGAGGACAGTTATTGCTCAATCAGCCC. Protein: CASRGQLLLNQP. The entire CDR3 is CASRGQLLLNQPQHF. The chain employs TRBV2 and TRBJ1-5; D possibly corresponds to TRBD1 (6 bases). The CDR3 is cut off 3 residues early in the read; its end comes from the germline J gene. The CDR3 is 15 residues long. Germline V CDR1 and CDR2: SNHLY, FYNNEI. V dropped 6 bases and J dropped 3 bases, with 15 bases sitting between them.

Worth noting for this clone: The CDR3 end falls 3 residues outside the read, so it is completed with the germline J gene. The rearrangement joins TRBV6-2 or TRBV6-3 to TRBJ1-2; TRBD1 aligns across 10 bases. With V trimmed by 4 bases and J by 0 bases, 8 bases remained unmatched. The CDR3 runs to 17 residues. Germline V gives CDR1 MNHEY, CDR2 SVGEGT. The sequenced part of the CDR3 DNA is TGTGCCAGCAGTTTCCGGGACAGGGGTGAAACTAACTATGGC. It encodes CASSFRDRGETNYG. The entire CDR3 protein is CASSFRDRGETNYGYTF.